The 13 T cell receptor beta chains presented below share a single source sample, sequenced in a study of T-cell reconstitution after alpha-beta-depleted transplantation in children. The TCRbeta library incorporated unique molecular identifiers. TCRdb re-called the PCR reads through MiXCR, storing one row per CDR3 protein. Found here are roughly 570,000 distinct CDR3 sequences, 25% to 30% of them singletons; the top ten hold 30% to 45%. Sample: PBMCs, taken before TCRalphabeta/CD19-depleted stem cell transplant. These receptor sequences come from a boy younger than two with Wiskott-Aldrich syndrome, due to receive a stem cell transplant.

This chain joins TRBV19 and TRBJ2-1; TRBD2 matches 12 bases. The CDR3 is 16 residues long. V lost 5 bases, J lost 4 bases, and 6 bases stayed unmatched. CDR1 is LNHDA and CDR2 is SQIVND in the germline V gene (reference sequence). This chain's CDR3 is CASSSLLAGGYNEQFF. Here the CDR3 DNA reads TGTGCCAGTAGTTCCTTACTAGCGGGAGGTTACAATGAGCAGTTCTTC.

Only one count was recorded for this clonotype. V and J are TRBV3-1 and TRBJ2-1; 8 nucleotides match TRBD2. This CDR3 spans 17 amino acids. The ends lost 5 bases at V and 0 bases at J; junction bases unmatched: 9. In germline, CDR1 is LGHDT, CDR2 YNNKEL (reference sequence). The chain's CDR3 is CASSSLAASSSYNEQFF. In DNA form, the CDR3 reads TGTGCCAGCAGCTCACTAGCGGCTTCGAGCTCCTACAATGAGCAGTTCTTC.

This chain joins TRBV12-3 or TRBV12-4 and TRBJ2-1; D unclear. The CDR3 has 12 residues. V was trimmed by 6 bases and J by 9 bases, leaving 12 bases between them. The CDR3 is CASSPRGREQFF. The CDR3 nucleotides are TGTGCCAGCAGCCCCCGTGGCCGTGAGCAGTTCTTC.

The rearrangement links TRBV7-2 to TRBJ2-4; 7 bases match TRBD2. V gave up 3 bases and J gave up 4 bases; unmatched junction bases: 3. This CDR3 region has 14 residues. Germline V gene lookup returns CDR1 SGHTA and CDR2 FQGNSA. The CDR3 DNA follows: TGTGCCAGCAGCTTCGCTAGCGGTAAAAACATTCAGTACTTC. Translation gives CASSFASGKNIQYF.

V gene TRBV20-1 combines with J gene TRBJ2-7, with D perhaps matching TRBD2 (5 bases). The CDR3 length is 13 residues. Germline loops: CDR1 DFQATT, CDR2 SNEGSKA (reference sequence). V lost 6 bases, J lost 6 bases, and 18 bases lay in between. The CDR3: CSATPLLGGEQYF. The CDR3, as DNA: TGCAGTGCGACCCCACTACTAGGAGGCGAGCAGTACTTC.

The chain carries TRBV20-1 and TRBJ2-4; D unclear. The CDR3 runs 12 residues. Germline lookup yields CDR1 DFQATT and CDR2 SNEGSKA (reference sequence). Trimming cost V 3 bases and J 4 bases, with 7 bases left between them. The DNA of the CDR3 is TGCAGTGCTAGTGGGCGGAAAAACATTCAGTACTTC. Translating gives CSASGRKNIQYF.

This chain links TRBV12-3 or TRBV12-4 with TRBJ2-3, with TRBD1 matching over 7 bases. V gave up 3 bases and J gave up 1 base; unmatched junction bases: 4. The CDR3 has 15 residues. In DNA, the CDR3 is TGTGCCAGCAGTTTGTGGCAGGGGGGCACAGATACGCAGTATTTT. This encodes CASSLWQGGTDTQYF.

The genes are TRBV29-1 and TRBJ2-5; unclear D gene. The CDR3 sequence is 11 residues long. V lost 3 bases to trimming and J lost 9 bases, with 11 bases between them. CDR1 is SQVTM and CDR2 is ANQGSEA in the germline V gene. The CDR3 nucleotides read TGCAGCGTTGAGGGCCGCGAGGCCCAGTACTTC. Its translation: CSVEGREAQYF.

The chain combines TRBV7-2 with TRBJ2-2, with D possibly called TRBD1 or TRBD2 (7 bases each). Trimming removed 5 bases from V and 1 base from J, with 11 bases in between. This CDR3 region has 15 residues. Germline CDR1 and CDR2: SGHTA and FQGNSA. CDR3 sequence (DNA): TGTGCCAGCAGCGAGCGGGACAGGAACACCGGGGAGCTGTTTTTT. Translating it yields CASSERDRNTGELFF.

In this sample, this clonotype turned up a few times. The chain recombines TRBV20-1 with TRBJ1-5; D is unclear. Germline V gene data show CDR1 as DFQATT and CDR2 as SNEGSKA (reference sequence). Trimming left V 0 bases short and J 3 bases short, with 9 bases between. The CDR3 spans 14 residues. The CDR3: CSARDRQDNQPQHF. The CDR3, as DNA: TGCAGTGCTAGAGATCGGCAGGACAATCAGCCCCAGCATTTT.

The chain uses TRBV4-2 and TRBJ2-1; D could derive from TRBD1 or TRBD2 (5 bases each). The CDR3 sequence is 18 residues long. In germline, CDR1 is LGHNA, CDR2 YNFKEQ. Trimming cost V 6 bases and J 2 bases, with 23 bases left between them. The CDR3 region has the DNA TGTGCCAGCAGACACGCTATCCTGAGGGGATCGACCTACAATGAGCAGTTCTTC. Its protein product is CASRHAILRGSTYNEQFF.

This chain connects TRBV20-1 to TRBJ2-5; D perhaps matches TRBD1 (7 bases). CDR1 is DFQATT, CDR2 SNEGSKA, per germline (reference sequence). The V end lost 3 bases, the J end lost 6 bases, and 20 bases lay between the germline ends. The CDR3 runs 15 residues. CDR3: CSARETGAGRKTQYF. Written as DNA, the CDR3 is TGCAGTGCTAGGGAAACAGGGGCCGGGAGAAAGACCCAGTACTTC.

This clonotype was counted a few times. V gene TRBV7-9 combines with J gene TRBJ1-2, with 7 nucleotides matching TRBD1. V lost 5 bases, J lost 1 base, and 10 bases stayed unmatched. This CDR3 has 16 residues. In germline, CDR1 is SEHNR, CDR2 FQNEAQ (reference sequence). CDR3 in DNA: TGTGCCAGCAGCCCCTCCGGGACAGTTATTAACTATGGCTACACCTTC. Its protein product is CASSPSGTVINYGYTF.